This T cell receptor (beta chain) was found in a study of blood T cell repertoires in COVID-19. Assay used: immunoSEQ multiplex PCR; TCRdb lists only in-frame clones, some missing. The sample consists of 250,000 to 300,000 clones, roughly 84% of them appearing once. The sequencing input was peripheral blood. This clonotype was obtained from a woman younger than 35 with acute or convalescent COVID-19.

The DNA for the CDR3 is TGTGCCAGCAGACCATGGACAGGGGGAGAGTACAATGAGCAGTTCTTC. Protein: CASRPWTGGEYNEQFF. V gene TRBV7-8 combines with J gene TRBJ2-1, with TRBD1 identical over 10 bases. With 6 bases clipped from V and 4 bases from J, the junction kept 9 bases outside the gene matches. Germline loops: CDR1 SGHVS, CDR2 FQNEAQ. The CDR3 has 16 residues.